The next 3 T cell receptor beta chains were all read from a single sample in a study of blood T cells in healthy people across ages. A sample-barcoded 5' primer and a J-beta primer mix were used in a second PCR of roughly 6 to 11 cycles. TCRdb passed the 5' RACE reads through MiXCR, listing each CDR3 protein once. The table records about 800,000 distinct CDR3 sequences, less than 60% of them present only once. Sequencing input: blood. Every receptor here comes from an elderly man in good health.

This clonotype showed up many times. The chain employs TRBV6-2 or TRBV6-3 and TRBJ2-1; 9 nucleotides line up with TRBD1. With V trimmed by 5 bases and J by 4 bases, 6 bases remained unmatched. CDR1 is MNHEY, CDR2 SVGEGT, per germline. The CDR3 spans 15 residues. The CDR3 DNA sequence: TGTGCCAGCAGTCGGCGGGACAGGGTATACAATGAGCAGTTCTTC. Its translation: CASSRRDRVYNEQFF.

This clonotype has just a few counts. This chain links TRBV28 with TRBJ1-2; no clear D gene. Per the germline V gene, CDR1 is MDHEN and CDR2 is SYDVKM. The CDR3 totals 13 residues. V was clipped by 8 bases and J by 2 bases, with 12 bases between them. CDR3 residues: CASSRARNYGYTF. The DNA of the CDR3 is TGTGCCAGCTCGAGGGCGCGGAACTATGGCTACACCTTC.

This chain connects TRBV9 to TRBJ2-1; D is unclear. Germline CDR1 reads SGDLS; CDR2 reads YYNGEE. Trimming removed 0 bases from V and 10 bases from J, with 14 bases in between. The CDR3 is made up of 14 amino acids. DNA of the CDR3: TGTGCCAGCAGCGTAGTAGCAGGCTCCTACGAGCAGTTCTTC. Amino acid sequence: CASSVVAGSYEQFF.